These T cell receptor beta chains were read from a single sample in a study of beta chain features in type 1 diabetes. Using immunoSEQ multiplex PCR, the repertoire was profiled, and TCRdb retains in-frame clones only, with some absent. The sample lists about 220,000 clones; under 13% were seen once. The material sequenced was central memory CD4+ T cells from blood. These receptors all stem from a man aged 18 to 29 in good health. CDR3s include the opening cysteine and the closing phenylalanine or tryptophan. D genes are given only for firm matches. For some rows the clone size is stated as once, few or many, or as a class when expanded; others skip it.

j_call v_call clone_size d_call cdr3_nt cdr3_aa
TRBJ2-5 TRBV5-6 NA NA TGTGCCAGCAGCACTGGGGAGACCCAGTACTTC CASSTGETQYF
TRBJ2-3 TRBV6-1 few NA TGTGCCAGCAGTCTACCCGTCACAGATACGCAGTATTTT CASSLPVTDTQYF
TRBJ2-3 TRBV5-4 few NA TGTGCCAGCAGCTATAGAGCGGTTGGCACAGATACGCAGTATTTT CASSYRAVGTDTQYF
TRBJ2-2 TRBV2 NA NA TGTGCCAGCAGTGCGTCGCGACAGCTCACCGGGGAGCTGTTTTTT CASSASRQLTGELFF
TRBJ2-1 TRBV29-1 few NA TGCAGCGTTGAGGGGGGCACCATAGCCTACAATGAGCAGTTCTTC CSVEGGTIAYNEQFF
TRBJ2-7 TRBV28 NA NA TGTGCCAGCAGTTTACCGGGACGGGCCTTGGAGCAGTACTTC CASSLPGRALEQYF
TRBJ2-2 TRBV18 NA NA TGTGCCAGCTCACCACTGGGACAGAACACCGGGGAGCTGTTTTTT CASSPLGQNTGELFF
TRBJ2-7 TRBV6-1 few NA TGTGCCACCGGGCTGGACAGAACCTCCTACGAGCAGTACTTC CATGLDRTSYEQYF
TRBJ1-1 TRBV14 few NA TGTGCCAGCAGCCGAATTGGGCAATTGGTCCCTGAAGCTTTCTTT CASSRIGQLVPEAFF
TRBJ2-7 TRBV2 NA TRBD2 TGTGCCAGCAGTTTACCGAGCGGGAAACCCTACCCCCTTTTC CASSLPSGKPYPLF
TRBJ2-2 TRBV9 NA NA TGTGCCAGCAGCCCCTACGGTACGGACGGGGAGCTGTTTTTT CASSPYGTDGELFF
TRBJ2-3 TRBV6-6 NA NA TGTGCCAGCAGTTACTCGAGCGGAGCAAGCACAGATACGCAGTATTTT CASSYSSGASTDTQYF
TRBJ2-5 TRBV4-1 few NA TGCGCCAGCAGTGACACGGGGTTGGCAGAGACCCAGTACTTC CASSDTGLAETQYF
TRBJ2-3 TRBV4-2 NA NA TGTGCCAGCAGCCAAGAAGCCGCGCCTCGCACAGATACGCAGTATTTT CASSQEAAPRTDTQYF
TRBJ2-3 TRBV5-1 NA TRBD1 TGCGCCAGCAGCTTGCGGACAGGGGGCACAGATACGCAGTATTTT CASSLRTGGTDTQYF
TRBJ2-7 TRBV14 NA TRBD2 TGTGCCAGCAGTCGACTAGCGGAATACGAGCAGTACTTC CASSRLAEYEQYF
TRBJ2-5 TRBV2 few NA TGTGCCAGCAGTGAGTGGGGCATCCCCCAAGAGACCCAGTACTTC CASSEWGIPQETQYF
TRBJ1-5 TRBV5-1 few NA TGCGCCAGCAATCAGCCCCAGCATTTT CASNQPQHF
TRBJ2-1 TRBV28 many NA TGTGCCAGCAGTGGCGACAGAGACGAGGAGTTCTTC CASSGDRDEEFF
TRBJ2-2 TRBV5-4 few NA TGTGCCAGCAAGGTTGGAGGGGCAGGCACCGGGGAGCTGTTTTTT CASKVGGAGTGELFF
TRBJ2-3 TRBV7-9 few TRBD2 TGTGCCAGCTCCTTAGCGGGTGAAGATACGCAGTATTTT CASSLAGEDTQYF
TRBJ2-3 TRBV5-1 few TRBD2 TGCGCCAGCAGCAGGACTAGCGGGAATCCAGATACGCAGTATTTT CASSRTSGNPDTQYF
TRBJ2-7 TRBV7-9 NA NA TGTGCCAGCAGCTTTTCCGGGATTATCCACGAGCAGTACTTC CASSFSGIIHEQYF
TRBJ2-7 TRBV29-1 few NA TGCAGCGTTGAAGCAGGACTATACGAGCAGTACTTC CSVEAGLYEQYF
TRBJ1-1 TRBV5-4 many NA TGTGCCAGCAGCTTGGAGCACACTGAAGCTTTCTTT CASSLEHTEAFF
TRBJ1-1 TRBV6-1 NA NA TGTGCCAGCATAGGGCAATTGACACCTGAAGCTTTCTTT CASIGQLTPEAFF
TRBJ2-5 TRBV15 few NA TGTGCCACCAGCAGAGGACGGCGAGAGACCCAGTACTTC CATSRGRRETQYF
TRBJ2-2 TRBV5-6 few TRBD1 TGTGCCAGCAGCTTGGACCTGGGACAGGGGGAGCTGTTTTTT CASSLDLGQGELFF
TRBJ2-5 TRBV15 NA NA TGTGCCACCAGCAGATCCGAAGAGACCCAGTACTTC CATSRSEETQYF
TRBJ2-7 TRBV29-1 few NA TGCAGCGTTGCTCACAGTCCATACGAGCAGTACTTC CSVAHSPYEQYF
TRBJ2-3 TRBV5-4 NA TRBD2 TGTGCCAGCAGCTTGGACAGCGGGAGCGCCCCAGATACGCAGTATTTT CASSLDSGSAPDTQYF
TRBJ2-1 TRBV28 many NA TGTGCCAGCAGGATGCAGTACACAGAGCAGTTCTTC CASRMQYTEQFF
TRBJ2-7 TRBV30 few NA TGTGCCTGGAGATCCCCAGGGTCCTACGAGCAGTACTTC CAWRSPGSYEQYF
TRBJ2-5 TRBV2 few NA TGTGCCAGCAGTGAAGCGCTCTTGGGTTCTCGGGAGACCCAGTACTTC CASSEALLGSRETQYF
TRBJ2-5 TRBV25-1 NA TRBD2 TGTGCCAGCAGTGAATCCGTAGCGGGAGGGGGGGAGACCCAGTACTTC CASSESVAGGGETQYF
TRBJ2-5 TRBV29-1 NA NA TGCAGCGGCGGAGGTGGTAGCGGCCCTACCCAGTACTTC CSGGGGSGPTQYF
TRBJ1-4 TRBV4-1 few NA TGCGCCAGCAGCCTAACCGCTTCAACTAATGAAAAACTGTTTTTT CASSLTASTNEKLFF
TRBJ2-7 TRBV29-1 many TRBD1 TGCAGCGTACAGGGGGATAGGGACAATTCTCCATACGGGCAGTACTTC CSVQGDRDNSPYGQYF
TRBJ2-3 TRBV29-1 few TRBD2 TGCAGCGTTGAAGAATGGGGACTACCTAGCACAGATACGCAGTATTTT CSVEEWGLPSTDTQYF
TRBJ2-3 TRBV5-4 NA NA TGCGCCAGCAGCTCGACGGCCGGCGGTACGCGTTTT CASSSTAGGTRF
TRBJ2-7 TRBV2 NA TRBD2 TGTGCCAGCACTGAGCGGGAGGGCGGTTACGAGCAGTACTTC CASTEREGGYEQYF
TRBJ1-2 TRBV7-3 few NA TGTGCCAGCAGTTCCAGTGCAGGGAACTATGGCTACACCTTC CASSSSAGNYGYTF
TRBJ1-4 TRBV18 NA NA TGTGCCAGCTCACCATACACCGCAACTAATGAAAAACTGTTTTTT CASSPYTATNEKLFF
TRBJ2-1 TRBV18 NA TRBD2 TGTGCCAGCTCACCCATCAGCGGGAGTGGCGCCTACAATGAGCAGTTCTTC CASSPISGSGAYNEQFF
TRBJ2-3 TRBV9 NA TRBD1 TGTGCCAGCAGCGTAAGGACAGGGGGCGCAGATACGCAGTATTTT CASSVRTGGADTQYF
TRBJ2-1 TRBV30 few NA TGTGCCTGGAGTCGGGACTCACGGGATGAGCAGTTCTTC CAWSRDSRDEQFF
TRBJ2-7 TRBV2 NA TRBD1 TGTGCCAGCAGCGCAGACAGGGGGGCCGACGAGCAGTACTTC CASSADRGADEQYF
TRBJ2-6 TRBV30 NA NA TGTGCCTGTCCGGGGCCCTCTGGGGCCAACGTCCTGACTTTC CACPGPSGANVLTF
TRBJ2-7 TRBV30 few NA TGTGCCTGGAGGGCAGGGGGGGACCTCTACGAGCAGTACTTC CAWRAGGDLYEQYF
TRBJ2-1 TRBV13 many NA TGTGCCAGCAGTCCTCCGGGACGGACAAGCAATGAGCAGTTCTTC CASSPPGRTSNEQFF
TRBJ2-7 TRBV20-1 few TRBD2 TGCAGTGTGAGGACTAGCTACGAGCAGTACTTC CSVRTSYEQYF
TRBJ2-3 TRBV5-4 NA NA TGTGCCAGCAGCACCCGGGGCCCAGATACGCAGTATTTT CASSTRGPDTQYF
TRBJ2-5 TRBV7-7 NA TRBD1 TGTGCCAGCAGCACAGGGGGTTCCGGAGAGACCCAGTACTTC CASSTGGSGETQYF
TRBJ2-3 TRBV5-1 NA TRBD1 TGCGCCAGCAGAAAGGACAGGGGAACAGATACGCAGTATTTT CASRKDRGTDTQYF